These 21 T cell receptor beta chains were all obtained from the same sample, sequenced in a study of human T cells and chemical hapten exposure. Within the library, unique molecular identifiers were attached to each individual cDNA molecule. In TCRdb, the reads were re-called with MiXCR into one record per CDR3 protein. The sample records about 120,000 distinct CDR3 sequences, over 7% being singletons. The authors' total RNA extraction used unfractionated whole blood. The material sequenced was whole blood. These receptors were obtained from a human donor in good health. Some clones in this sample may be carry-over from other donors' samples.

This chain links TRBV20-1 with TRBJ1-2; D gene ambiguous. This CDR3 comprises 13 residues. Per germline, CDR1 DFQATT and CDR2 SNEGSKA (reference sequence). Between the trimmed V and J ends, which lost 0 bases and 0 bases, there was a span of 5 bases. The CDR3 sequence: CSARDIANYGYTF. The CDR3 region has the DNA TGCAGTGCTAGAGACATAGCTAACTATGGCTACACCTTC.

The chain couples TRBV12-3 or TRBV12-4 to TRBJ2-3, with a tentative D call TRBD2 (7 bases). The CDR3 has 14 amino acids. V dropped 3 bases and J dropped 5 bases, with 12 bases sitting between them. CDR3 residues: CASSFGRGGDTQYF. In nucleotides, the CDR3 is TGTGCCAGCAGTTTTGGGAGGGGGGGAGATACGCAGTATTTT.

This clonotype showed up just a few times. The chain is built from TRBV7-9 and TRBJ2-7, with 11 bases that match TRBD2. The V gene's germline CDR1 is SEHNR and CDR2 FQNEAQ (reference sequence). The CDR3 length is 15 residues. V lost 8 bases, J lost 4 bases, and 10 bases stayed unmatched. DNA of the CDR3: TGTGCCAGCCGTCCGTTAGCGGGAGGGCCTTACGAGCAGTACTTC. It specifies CASRPLAGGPYEQYF.

This clonotype appeared many times. The rearrangement links TRBV7-9 to TRBJ2-7, with D unresolved. CDR3 size: 13 residues. The germline V gene has CDR1 SEHNR and CDR2 FQNEAQ (reference sequence). Trimming shortened V by 1 base and J by 5 bases, and 9 bases separated the two germline ends. This CDR3 is CASSLGVRDEQYF. In DNA form, the CDR3 reads TGTGCCAGCAGCTTAGGGGTCCGAGACGAGCAGTACTTC.

Only a few counts were recorded for this clonotype. V usage is TRBV10-3 and J usage is TRBJ1-5, with TRBD1 matching over 7 bases. The junction had 6 bases not matched to a gene; V was cut back by 0 bases and J by 4 bases. CDR3 length equals 16 residues. From germline, CDR1 is ENHRY and CDR2 SYGVKD. CDR3 sequence (DNA): TGTGCCATCAGTGAGTCTGGGCAGGGGGGGAATCAGCCCCAGCATTTT. Translation gives CAISESGQGGNQPQHF.

This clonotype was found many times. The V and J genes are TRBV5-1 and TRBJ2-1; 8 bases are shared with TRBD2. The V gene end was trimmed by 4 bases and the J gene end by 4 bases; junction bases not matched to a gene: 7. Looked up from germline, CDR1 is SGHRS and CDR2 is YFSETQ. The CDR3 is 15 amino acids. CDR3 region: CASSPGLDSYNEQFF. DNA for the CDR3: TGCGCCAGCAGCCCGGGACTAGACTCATACAATGAGCAGTTCTTC.

This clonotype has ten or more counts. The CDR3, as DNA: TGTGCCAGCAGCTCCCAGGCCGGGGCGGAGACCCAGTACTTC. Translation gives CASSSQAGAETQYF. The chain is built from TRBV7-2 and TRBJ2-5; perhaps D is TRBD1 or TRBD2 (5 bases each). This CDR3 spans 14 amino acids. Per germline, CDR1 SGHTA and CDR2 FQGNSA. V shed 4 bases and J shed 5 bases, with 14 bases lying between them.

The V call is TRBV18, the J call TRBJ1-3; unclear D gene. V was clipped by 2 bases and J by 0 bases, with 8 bases between them. CDR1 is KGHSH, CDR2 LQKENI, per germline. The CDR3 is 15 amino acids. The CDR3 sequence: CASSPTDASGNTIYF. For the CDR3, the DNA is TGTGCCAGCTCACCAACTGATGCCTCTGGAAACACCATATATTTT. Using reference TRBV18 and TRBJ1-3 for the parts outside the CDR3, the full variable domain is NAGVMQNPRHLVRRRGQEARLRCSPMKGHSHVYWYRQLPEEGLKFMVYLQKENIIDESGMPKERFSAEFPKEGPSILRIQQVVRGDSAAYFCASSPTDASGNTIYFGEGSWLTVV.

This clonotype was seen at least ten times. The chain joins TRBV20-1 to TRBJ2-7; 8 bases match TRBD2. The length of the CDR3 is 14 residues. CDR1 is DFQATT and CDR2 is SNEGSKA in the germline V gene (reference sequence). V trimming: 0 bases; J trimming: 4 bases; junction bases outside the gene matches: 5. The CDR3 region is CSARDPSGQYEQYF. CDR3 bases: TGCAGTGCTAGAGACCCTAGCGGGCAGTACGAGCAGTACTTC.

This clonotype was observed at least ten times. This chain uses TRBV10-1 with TRBJ2-1; TRBD2 might be the D (6 bases). Per germline, CDR1 WNHNN and CDR2 SYGVQD (reference sequence). The CDR3 consists of 13 residues. Trimming removed 3 bases at V and 6 bases at J, with 9 bases between. The CDR3 protein is CASSDPGANEQFF. CDR3 sequence (DNA): TGCGCCAGCAGTGACCCGGGAGCCAATGAGCAGTTCTTC.

This clonotype was detected many times. The DNA for the CDR3 is TGCAGCGTTAGGAAACCGGGACAGTCCTACGAGCAGTACTTC. Protein sequence: CSVRKPGQSYEQYF. The V and J genes are TRBV29-1 and TRBJ2-7; 7 bases map to TRBD1. J gave up 1 base and V 5 bases, and 8 bases lay outside the gene matches. The CDR3 runs 14 residues. Germline values: CDR1 SQVTM, CDR2 ANQGSEA.

V usage is TRBV29-1 and J usage is TRBJ2-1; possibly TRBD1 for D (5 bases). Germline-derived CDR1 and CDR2 are SQVTM and ANQGSEA. The CDR3 consists of 12 residues. Trimming took 4 bases from V and 4 from J, leaving 8 bases between them. CDR3 residues: CSVGAGYNEQFF. CDR3 DNA: TGCAGCGTTGGAGCAGGGTACAATGAGCAGTTCTTC.

This clonotype has a count of ten or more. The rearrangement joins TRBV9 to TRBJ2-2; the match to TRBD2 covers 9 bases. CDR1 and CDR2 (germline): SGDLS, YYNGEE. V shed 2 bases and J 8 bases; nucleotides not matched to a gene: 7. The CDR3 has 15 amino acids. The CDR3 DNA follows: TGTGCCAGCAGCGTTTTAGCGGGAGAGGAGGGGGAGCTGTTTTTT. Protein sequence: CASSVLAGEEGELFF.

The chain carries TRBV18 and TRBJ1-2; D remains unclear. The CDR3 is 13 residues long. Germline CDR1 and CDR2: KGHSH and LQKENI. V lost 2 bases to trimming and J lost 5 bases, with 9 bases between them. CDR3 sequence (DNA): TGTGCCAGCTCACCAGAGGTTCGATATGGCTACACCTTC. This gives the protein CASSPEVRYGYTF.

This clonotype was observed a handful of times. The V gene is TRBV2, the J gene TRBJ2-7, with TRBD2 identical over 15 bases. The V segment lost 1 base and the J segment 6 bases; nucleotides outside the gene matches: 1. The CDR3 loop spans 15 amino acids. Per germline, CDR1 SNHLY and CDR2 FYNNEI. Here the CDR3 reads CASSEGTSGRVEQYF. CDR3 nucleotide sequence: TGTGCCAGCAGTGAAGGGACTAGCGGGAGGGTCGAGCAGTACTTC.

This clonotype has just a few counts. The V call is TRBV11-2, the J call TRBJ1-6; tentatively, D is TRBD1 (5 bases). The CDR3 is made up of 18 amino acids. V was pared by 1 base and J by 6 bases, with 19 bases between. Germline assignment: CDR1 SGHAT and CDR2 FQNNGV. This CDR3 is CASSLVGERRGGNSPLHF. CDR3 in DNA: TGTGCCAGCAGCTTAGTTGGGGAACGAAGGGGAGGTAATTCACCCCTCCACTTT.

This clonotype has a handful of counts. This chain links TRBV27 with TRBJ2-2, with 8 bases fitting TRBD2. This CDR3 is 16 amino acids long. V lost 5 bases to trimming and J lost 4 bases; unmatched junction nucleotides: 9. CDR1 is MNHEY and CDR2 is SMNVEV in the germline V gene (reference sequence). DNA for the CDR3: TGTGCCAGCAGTGAATCGGGGGGGCCTTTCACCGGGGAGCTGTTTTTT. Translating gives CASSESGGPFTGELFF.

In nucleotides, the CDR3 is TGCAGCGTTACGGACAGGACTTCCTACGAGCAGTACTTC. This sequence encodes CSVTDRTSYEQYF. The J gene is TRBJ2-7, the V gene TRBV29-1, with 7 bases identical to TRBD1. V shed 5 bases and J 1 base; nucleotides not matched to a gene: 5. The CDR3 loop spans 13 amino acids. In germline, CDR1 is SQVTM, CDR2 ANQGSEA.

The sample holds a few counts of this clonotype. The chain combines TRBV27 with TRBJ2-2; perhaps TRBD1 as D (5 bases). The CDR3 runs 16 residues. Germline V CDR1 and CDR2: MNHEY, SMNVEV (reference sequence). Trimming took 3 bases from V and 5 from J, leaving 16 bases between them. The CDR3 bases are TGTGCCAGCAGTTTGCTCAGGGTGGGAAAAACCGGGGAGCTGTTTTTT. Protein: CASSLLRVGKTGELFF.

This clonotype was counted ten times or more. The chain combines TRBV6-5 with TRBJ2-7, with 7 bases matching TRBD2. Per germline, CDR1 MNHEY and CDR2 SVGAGI. The CDR3 runs 14 residues. The junction had 10 bases not matched to a gene; V was cut back by 5 bases and J by 6 bases. The CDR3 sequence: CASSLGGGPSEQYF. CDR3 bases: TGTGCCAGCAGTCTTGGGGGAGGGCCCTCCGAGCAGTACTTC.

This clonotype was detected many times. The rearrangement joins TRBV18 to TRBJ1-1, with D unresolved. This CDR3 is built from 14 residues. Trimming took off 3 bases at V and 0 bases at J, with 8 bases between the two ends. CDR1 is KGHSH and CDR2 is LQKENI in the germline V gene. CDR3 residues: CASSPNRLNTEAFF. CDR3 nucleotide sequence: TGTGCCAGCTCACCCAACAGATTGAACACTGAAGCTTTCTTT.